This paragraph covers one T cell receptor (beta chain) sequence. Antigen unknown. The sample belongs to a study of T cell responses to AZD1222 COVID-19 vaccine. Across the whole study: Pooled in the analysis were second doses at about 4 or about 12 weeks. Study-level results: Spike was spanned by vaccine-associated CD4 TCRs, with dominance at 160-218 and 743-854. There were mostly white British donors and more females than males, and clonal diversity was possibly underestimated.

The method was immunoSEQ multiplex PCR; TCRdb's version includes in-frame clones alone and lacks a portion of them. This sample has roughly 100,000 clones, with roughly 91% found just once. The CDR3 length is 11 residues. V lost 8 bases and J lost 6, with 9 bases in between. This receptor was identified in an adult in good health. The sequenced sample was peripheral blood, obtained on day 0 of AZD1222 vaccination. V gene TRBV12-3 or TRBV12-4 combines with J gene TRBJ2-3; the D is unclear. For the CDR3, the DNA is TGTGCCAGCCTCTTTATTGATACGCAGTATTTT. This translates into CASLFIDTQYF.